This paragraph reports one TCR beta chain. Its matching antigen is unknown. These data come from a study of Ad26.COV2.S vaccination and SARS-CoV-2 variants. The overall study: Donor had been placed in the Ad26.COV2.S arm of the COV1001 trial.

The CDR3 contains 16 residues. Germline loops: CDR1 SGHKS, CDR2 YYEKEE (reference sequence). Trimming cost V 0 bases and J 4 bases, with 17 bases left between them. Described treatment: approximately 18 received Ad26.COV2.S at low or high dose, single or two shots; 5 received placebo; per-sample allocation not given. Sampling was performed 63 days after the first vaccine or placebo injection. The repertoire was sequenced with immunoSEQ multiplex PCR; TCRdb's copy has only in-frame clones and lacks some. The table lists 350,000 to 450,000 clones, about 85% of them singletons. Whole-study results and caveats: Total responses of T cells may have been underestimated by the analyses of TCR breadth and depth. Spike-specific TCR breadth ran higher among vaccine recipients than placebo recipients. It was reported that spike-specific CD8+ and CD4+ T cell responses were substantially broad after vaccination.

The J gene is TRBJ2-7, the V gene TRBV5-5, with D perhaps matching TRBD2 (5 bases). Source: peripheral blood, taken in a trial of Ad26.COV2.S vaccine versus placebo. This TCR was sampled from a person aged 18 to 59 who received the Ad26.COV2.S COVID-19 vaccine or a placebo. As DNA, the CDR3 is TGTGCCAGCAGCTTGGAGTTTGCGGTCACGGGGTACGAGCAGTACTTC. Translated: CASSLEFAVTGYEQYF.